These T cell receptor beta chains were read from a single sample in a study of blood T cells in healthy people across ages. TCRdb redid the calling of the 5' RACE reads with MiXCR, one entry per CDR3 protein. The table has over 1,200,000 distinct CDR3 sequences, approximately 59% seen once. Sequencing was done on a sample of blood. These TCRs come from a young man in good health. Both conserved end residues are part of each CDR3. Fields, in order: V gene, CDR3 length, J gene, D gene, clone size, CDR3 protein, CDR3 DNA. The D gene is left open where the match is weak. Rows may omit the clone size; those that give it use once, few, many or a size class.

v_call: TRBV29-1
cdr3_length: 14
j_call: TRBJ2-3
d_call: -
clone_size: -
cdr3_aa: CSAVIEGSTDTQYF
cdr3_nt: TGCAGCGCCGTGATAGAGGGCAGCACAGATACGCAGTATTTT

v_call: TRBV7-9
cdr3_length: 16
j_call: TRBJ2-3
d_call: -
clone_size: -
cdr3_aa: CASSSDKTGNTDTQYF
cdr3_nt: TGTGCCAGCAGCTCCGATAAGACTGGGAACACAGATACGCAGTATTTT

v_call: TRBV5-1
cdr3_length: 16
j_call: TRBJ2-1
d_call: -
clone_size: -
cdr3_aa: CASSLEERSSYNEQFF
cdr3_nt: TGCGCCAGCAGCTTGGAAGAGCGGAGCTCCTACAATGAGCAGTTCTTC

v_call: TRBV10-2
cdr3_length: 13
j_call: TRBJ2-1
d_call: -
clone_size: many
cdr3_aa: CASGSIAGNEQFF
cdr3_nt: TGCGCCAGTGGGTCTATAGCCGGTAATGAGCAGTTCTTC

v_call: TRBV6-5
cdr3_length: 14
j_call: TRBJ1-5
d_call: -
clone_size: -
cdr3_aa: CASSYLNSNQPQHF
cdr3_nt: TGTGCCAGCAGTTACCTAAATAGCAATCAGCCCCAGCATTTT

v_call: TRBV2
cdr3_length: 15
j_call: TRBJ2-5
d_call: -
clone_size: few
cdr3_aa: CASSESDAGAETQYF
cdr3_nt: TGTGCCAGCAGTGAGAGTGATGCAGGGGCGGAGACCCAGTACTTC

v_call: TRBV29-1
cdr3_length: 11
j_call: TRBJ1-2
d_call: -
clone_size: few
cdr3_aa: CSVDLGIGYTF
cdr3_nt: TGCAGCGTTGATCTAGGAATTGGCTACACCTTC

v_call: TRBV20-1
cdr3_length: 15
j_call: TRBJ1-5
d_call: -
clone_size: -
cdr3_aa: CSAREQDLGNQPQHF
cdr3_nt: TGCAGTGCTAGAGAACAGGACTTAGGCAATCAGCCCCAGCATTTT

v_call: TRBV28
cdr3_length: 22
j_call: TRBJ2-3
d_call: TRBD2
clone_size: few
cdr3_aa: CASSLADRYSGTSGGAFQRQYF
cdr3_nt: TGTGCCAGCAGCTTAGCCGACCGGTATTCCGGGACTAGCGGGGGCGCCTTCCAGCGGCAGTATTTT

v_call: TRBV3-1
cdr3_length: 14
j_call: TRBJ2-4
d_call: -
clone_size: -
cdr3_aa: CASSQDGGQGNQYF
cdr3_nt: TGTGCCAGCAGCCAAGACGGAGGGCAGGGGAATCAGTACTTC

v_call: TRBV10-3
cdr3_length: 16
j_call: TRBJ2-5
d_call: -
clone_size: few
cdr3_aa: CAISDVRRQEVETQYF
cdr3_nt: TGTGCCATCAGTGATGTGAGACGGCAGGAGGTGGAGACCCAGTACTTC

v_call: TRBV4-1
cdr3_length: 16
j_call: TRBJ2-4
d_call: -
clone_size: -
cdr3_aa: CASSQVVELAKNIQYF
cdr3_nt: TGCGCCAGCAGCCAAGTGGTGGAGCTAGCCAAAAACATTCAGTACTTC

v_call: TRBV29-1
cdr3_length: 13
j_call: TRBJ2-1
d_call: TRBD1
clone_size: few
cdr3_aa: CSVDRGPYNEQFF
cdr3_nt: TGCAGCGTGGACAGGGGGCCCTACAATGAGCAGTTCTTC

v_call: TRBV20-1
cdr3_length: 15
j_call: TRBJ1-2
d_call: TRBD1
clone_size: -
cdr3_aa: CSASSGTGVRYGYTF
cdr3_nt: TGCAGTGCTTCCTCCGGGACAGGGGTTCGCTATGGCTACACCTTC

v_call: TRBV14
cdr3_length: 13
j_call: TRBJ2-7
d_call: TRBD2
clone_size: -
cdr3_aa: CASALAGAFEQYF
cdr3_nt: TGTGCCAGCGCCCTAGCGGGAGCTTTCGAGCAGTACTTC

v_call: TRBV21-1
cdr3_length: 14
j_call: TRBJ2-7
d_call: -
clone_size: -
cdr3_aa: CASSNTEERYEQYF
cdr3_nt: TGTGCCAGCAGCAACACCGAGGAACGCTACGAGCAGTACTTC

v_call: TRBV29-1
cdr3_length: 16
j_call: TRBJ2-1
d_call: TRBD1
clone_size: -
cdr3_aa: CSVEGIGTGPSNEQFF
cdr3_nt: TGCAGCGTTGAAGGTATCGGGACAGGGCCCTCTAATGAGCAGTTCTTC

v_call: TRBV27
cdr3_length: 14
j_call: TRBJ2-7
d_call: -
clone_size: -
cdr3_aa: CASSSWGLNREQYF
cdr3_nt: TGTGCCAGCAGTTCGTGGGGTCTTAATCGCGAGCAGTACTTC

v_call: TRBV2
cdr3_length: 15
j_call: TRBJ2-3
d_call: TRBD2
clone_size: -
cdr3_aa: CASRNGGAITDTQYF
cdr3_nt: TGTGCCAGCAGGAACGGGGGGGCAATCACAGATACGCAGTATTTT

v_call: TRBV12-5
cdr3_length: 14
j_call: TRBJ2-1
d_call: -
clone_size: few
cdr3_aa: CASGSRFGYNEQFF
cdr3_nt: TGTGCTAGTGGTTCTCGGTTCGGCTACAATGAGCAGTTCTTC

v_call: TRBV7-2
cdr3_length: 15
j_call: TRBJ2-3
d_call: -
clone_size: few
cdr3_aa: CASSFGLPSTDTQYF
cdr3_nt: TGTGCCAGCAGCTTTGGACTTCCTAGCACAGATACGCAGTATTTT

v_call: TRBV29-1
cdr3_length: 12
j_call: TRBJ2-7
d_call: -
clone_size: -
cdr3_aa: CSGSDYSYEQYF
cdr3_nt: TGCAGCGGCTCGGACTACTCCTACGAGCAGTACTTC

v_call: TRBV5-1
cdr3_length: 15
j_call: TRBJ1-2
d_call: -
clone_size: few
cdr3_aa: CASSPLGGGKNGYTF
cdr3_nt: TGCGCCAGCAGCCCCTTGGGGGGCGGAAAAAATGGCTACACCTTC

v_call: TRBV20-1
cdr3_length: 14
j_call: TRBJ1-2
d_call: -
clone_size: -
cdr3_aa: CSTLGHRVNYGYTF
cdr3_nt: TGCAGTACGCTAGGGCACAGGGTGAACTATGGCTACACCTTC

v_call: TRBV7-2
cdr3_length: 14
j_call: TRBJ1-2
d_call: -
clone_size: few
cdr3_aa: CASSLIAGAYGYTF
cdr3_nt: TGTGCCAGCAGCTTAATTGCAGGCGCCTATGGCTACACCTTC

v_call: TRBV7-6
cdr3_length: 16
j_call: TRBJ2-6
d_call: -
clone_size: -
cdr3_aa: CASSLNRMSGANVLTF
cdr3_nt: TGTGCCAGCAGCCTCAACAGGATGTCTGGGGCCAACGTCCTGACTTTC

v_call: TRBV5-1
cdr3_length: 16
j_call: TRBJ2-7
d_call: -
clone_size: -
cdr3_aa: CASSPPFRGTRYEQYF
cdr3_nt: TGCGCCAGCAGCCCCCCTTTCCGGGGGACCCGTTACGAGCAGTACTTC

v_call: TRBV5-1
cdr3_length: 17
j_call: TRBJ2-1
d_call: TRBD2
clone_size: -
cdr3_aa: CASSPQPSGGGNNEQFF
cdr3_nt: TGCGCCAGCAGCCCCCAACCTAGCGGGGGGGGAAACAATGAGCAGTTCTTC

v_call: TRBV6-2/TRBV6-3
cdr3_length: 12
j_call: TRBJ2-3
d_call: -
clone_size: -
cdr3_aa: CASSYIGDTQYF
cdr3_nt: TGTGCCAGCAGTTACATAGGAGATACGCAGTATTTT

v_call: TRBV6-2/TRBV6-3
cdr3_length: 19
j_call: TRBJ1-2
d_call: -
clone_size: -
cdr3_aa: CASSYSIERLLPSNYGYTF
cdr3_nt: TGTGCCAGCAGTTACTCGATTGAGAGATTACTCCCGTCTAACTATGGCTACACCTTC